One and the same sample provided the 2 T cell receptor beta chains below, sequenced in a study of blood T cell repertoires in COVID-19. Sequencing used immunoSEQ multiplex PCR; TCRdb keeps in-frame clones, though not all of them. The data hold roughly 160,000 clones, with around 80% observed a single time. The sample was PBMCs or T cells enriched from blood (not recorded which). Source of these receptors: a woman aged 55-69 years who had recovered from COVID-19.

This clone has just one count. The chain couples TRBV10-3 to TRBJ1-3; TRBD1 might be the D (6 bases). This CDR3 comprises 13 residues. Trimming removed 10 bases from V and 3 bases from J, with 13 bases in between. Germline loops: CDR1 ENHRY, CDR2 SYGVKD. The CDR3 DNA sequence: TGTGCCACCCGGACAGACCTTGGAAACACCATATATTTT. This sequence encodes CATRTDLGNTIYF.

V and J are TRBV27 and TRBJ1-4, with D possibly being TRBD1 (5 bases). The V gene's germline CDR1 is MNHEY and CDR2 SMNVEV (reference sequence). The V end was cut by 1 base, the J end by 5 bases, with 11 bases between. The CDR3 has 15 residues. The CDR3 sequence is CASSLYKAGNEKLFF. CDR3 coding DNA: TGTGCCAGCAGTTTATATAAGGCAGGGAATGAAAAACTGTTTTTT.